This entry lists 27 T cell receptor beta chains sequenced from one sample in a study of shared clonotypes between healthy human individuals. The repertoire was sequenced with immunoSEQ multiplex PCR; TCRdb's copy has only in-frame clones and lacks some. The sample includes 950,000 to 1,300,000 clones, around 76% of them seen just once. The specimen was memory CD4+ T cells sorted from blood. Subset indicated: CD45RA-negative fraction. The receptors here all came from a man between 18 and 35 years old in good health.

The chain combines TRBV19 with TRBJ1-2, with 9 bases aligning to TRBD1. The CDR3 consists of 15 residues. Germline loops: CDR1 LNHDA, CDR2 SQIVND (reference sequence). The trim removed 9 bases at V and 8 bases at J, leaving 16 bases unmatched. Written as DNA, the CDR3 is TGTGCCAGCTCAACTCCAAAGACAGGGGGAATAGGCTACACCTTC. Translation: CASSTPKTGGIGYTF.

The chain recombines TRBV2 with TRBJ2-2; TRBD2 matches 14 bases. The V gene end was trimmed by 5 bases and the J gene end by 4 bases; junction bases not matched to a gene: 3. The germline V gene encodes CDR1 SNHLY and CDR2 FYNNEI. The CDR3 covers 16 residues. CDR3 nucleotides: TGTGCCAGCAGTTTTGGACTAGCGGGAGGCACCGGGGAGCTGTTTTTT. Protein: CASSFGLAGGTGELFF.

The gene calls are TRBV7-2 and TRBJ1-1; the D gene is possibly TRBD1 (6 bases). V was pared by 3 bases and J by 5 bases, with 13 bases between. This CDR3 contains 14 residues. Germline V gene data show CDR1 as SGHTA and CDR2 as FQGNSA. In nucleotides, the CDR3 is TGTGCCAGCAGCTTCGACAGGTGGAGGACTGAAGCTTTCTTT. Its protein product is CASSFDRWRTEAFF.

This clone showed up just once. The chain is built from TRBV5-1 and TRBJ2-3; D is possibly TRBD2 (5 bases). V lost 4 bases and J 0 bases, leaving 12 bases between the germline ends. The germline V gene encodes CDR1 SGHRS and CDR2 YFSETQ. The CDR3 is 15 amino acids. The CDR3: CASSADLASTDTQYF. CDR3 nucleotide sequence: TGCGCCAGCAGCGCGGACCTAGCTAGCACAGATACGCAGTATTTT.

The CDR3 here is CASKPSGGADTQYF. DNA of the CDR3: TGTGCCAGCAAGCCTAGCGGGGGGGCAGATACGCAGTATTTT. This sequence joins TRBV2 and TRBJ2-3; 12 bases match TRBD2. V lost 7 bases and J lost 4; bases outside the gene matches: 3. The length of the CDR3 is 14 residues. Germline V gene sequence: CDR1 SNHLY, CDR2 FYNNEI.

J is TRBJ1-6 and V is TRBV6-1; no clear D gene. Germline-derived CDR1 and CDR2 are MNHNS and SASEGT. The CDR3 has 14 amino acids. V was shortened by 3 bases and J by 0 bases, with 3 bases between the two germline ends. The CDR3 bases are TGTGCCAGCAGTGACGGCTCCTATAATTCACCCCTCCACTTT. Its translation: CASSDGSYNSPLHF.

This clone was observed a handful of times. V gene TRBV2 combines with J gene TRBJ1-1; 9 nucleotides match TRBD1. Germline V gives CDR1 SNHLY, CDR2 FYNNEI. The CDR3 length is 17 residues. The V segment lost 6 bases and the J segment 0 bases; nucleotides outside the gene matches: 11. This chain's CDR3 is CASRTGQGKGVNTEAFF. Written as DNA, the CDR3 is TGTGCCAGCAGAACGGGACAGGGAAAGGGAGTGAACACTGAAGCTTTCTTT.

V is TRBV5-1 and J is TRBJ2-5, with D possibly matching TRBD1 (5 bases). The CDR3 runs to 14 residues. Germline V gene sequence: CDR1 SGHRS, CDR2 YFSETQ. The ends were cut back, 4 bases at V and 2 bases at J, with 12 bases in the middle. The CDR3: CASSVQGGQETQYF. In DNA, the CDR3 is TGCGCCAGCAGCGTCCAGGGCGGTCAAGAGACCCAGTACTTC. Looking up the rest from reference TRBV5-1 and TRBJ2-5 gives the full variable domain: KAGVTQTPRYLIKTRGQQVTLSCSPISGHRSVSWYQQTPGQGLQFLFEYFSETQRNKGNFPGRFSGRQFSNSRSEMNVSTLELGDSALYLCASSVQGGQETQYFGPGTRLLVL.

CDR3 sequence: CASSVVPENTGELFF. The CDR3 DNA reads as TGTGCCAGCAGCGTAGTTCCGGAGAACACCGGGGAGCTGTTTTTT. The gene calls are TRBV9 and TRBJ2-2; D is uncertain. The CDR3 extends over 15 amino acids. V was pared by 0 bases and J by 1 base, with 7 bases between. Germline V gene data show CDR1 as SGDLS and CDR2 as YYNGEE.

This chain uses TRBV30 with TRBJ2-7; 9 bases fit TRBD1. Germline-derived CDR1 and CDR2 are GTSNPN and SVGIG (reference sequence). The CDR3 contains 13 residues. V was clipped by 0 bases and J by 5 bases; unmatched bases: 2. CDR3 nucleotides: TGTGCCTGGAGTGTAACAGGGGGCAACGAGCAGTACTTC. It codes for CAWSVTGGNEQYF.

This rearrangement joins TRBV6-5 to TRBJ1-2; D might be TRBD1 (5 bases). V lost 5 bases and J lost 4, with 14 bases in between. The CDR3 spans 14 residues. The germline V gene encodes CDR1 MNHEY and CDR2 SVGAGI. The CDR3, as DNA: TGTGCCAGCAGTGACCTCGGACATTCCTATGGCTACACCTTC. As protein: CASSDLGHSYGYTF.

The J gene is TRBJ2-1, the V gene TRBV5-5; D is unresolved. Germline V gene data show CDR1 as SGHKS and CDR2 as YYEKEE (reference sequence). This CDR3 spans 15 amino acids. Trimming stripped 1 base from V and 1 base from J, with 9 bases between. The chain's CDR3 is CASSLLSRSYNEQFF. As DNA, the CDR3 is TGTGCCAGCAGCTTGCTTAGCAGATCCTACAATGAGCAGTTCTTC.

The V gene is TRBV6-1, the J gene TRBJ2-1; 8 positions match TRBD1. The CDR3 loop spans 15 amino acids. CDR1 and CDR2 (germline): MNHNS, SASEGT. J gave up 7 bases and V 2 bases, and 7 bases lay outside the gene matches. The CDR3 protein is CASSEMGQGANEQFF. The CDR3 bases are TGTGCCAGCAGTGAAATGGGGCAGGGGGCTAATGAGCAGTTCTTC.

This CDR3 is CASSQDRGGSPLHF. CDR3 bases: TGTGCCAGCTCCCAAGACAGGGGCGGTTCACCCCTCCACTTT. The chain joins TRBV18 to TRBJ1-6, with 8 bases lining up with TRBD1. V lost 6 bases, J lost 9 bases, and 7 bases stayed unmatched. The CDR3 has 14 amino acids. Germline CDR1 KGHSH, CDR2 LQKENI.

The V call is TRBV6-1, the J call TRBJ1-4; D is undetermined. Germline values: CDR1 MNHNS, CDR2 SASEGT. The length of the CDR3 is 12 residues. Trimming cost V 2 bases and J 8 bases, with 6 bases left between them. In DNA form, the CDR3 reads TGTGCCAGCAGTGAAAATCGAGAAAAACTGTTTTTT. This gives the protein CASSENREKLFF.

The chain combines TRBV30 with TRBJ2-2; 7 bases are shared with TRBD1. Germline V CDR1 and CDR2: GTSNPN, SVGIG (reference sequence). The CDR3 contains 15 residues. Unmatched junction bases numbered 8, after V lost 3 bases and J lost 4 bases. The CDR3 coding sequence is TGTGCCTGGAGGGAACAGGGGATTAGCACCGGGGAGCTGTTTTTT. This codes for CAWREQGISTGELFF.

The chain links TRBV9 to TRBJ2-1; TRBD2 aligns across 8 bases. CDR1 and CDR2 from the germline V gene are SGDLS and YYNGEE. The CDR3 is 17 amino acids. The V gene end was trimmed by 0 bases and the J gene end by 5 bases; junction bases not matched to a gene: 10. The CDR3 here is CASSVAVAGSVDNEQFF. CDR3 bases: TGTGCCAGCAGCGTAGCGGTAGCGGGATCTGTGGACAATGAGCAGTTCTTC.

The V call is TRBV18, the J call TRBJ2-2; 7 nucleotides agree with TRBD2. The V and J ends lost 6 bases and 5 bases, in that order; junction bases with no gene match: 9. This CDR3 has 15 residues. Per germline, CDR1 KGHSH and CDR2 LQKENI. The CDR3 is CASSRTSDSTGELFF. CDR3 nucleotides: TGTGCCAGCTCGCGAACTAGCGACTCAACCGGGGAGCTGTTTTTT.

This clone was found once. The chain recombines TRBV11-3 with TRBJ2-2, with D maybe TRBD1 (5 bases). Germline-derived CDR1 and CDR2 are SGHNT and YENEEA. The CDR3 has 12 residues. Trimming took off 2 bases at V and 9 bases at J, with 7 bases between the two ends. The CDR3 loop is CASSLQGRELFF. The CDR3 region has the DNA TGTGCCAGCAGCTTACAGGGAAGGGAGCTGTTTTTT.

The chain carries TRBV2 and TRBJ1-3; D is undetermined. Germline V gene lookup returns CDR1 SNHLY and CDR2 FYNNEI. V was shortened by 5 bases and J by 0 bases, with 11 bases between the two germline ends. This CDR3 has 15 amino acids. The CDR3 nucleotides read TGTGCCAGCAGTAGGAGTTATTTCTCTGGAAACACCATATATTTT. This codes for CASSRSYFSGNTIYF. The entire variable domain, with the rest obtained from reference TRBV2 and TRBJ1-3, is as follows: EPEVTQTPSHQVTQMGQEVILRCVPISNHLYFYWYRQILGQKVEFLVSFYNNEISEKSEIFDDQFSVERPDGSNFTLKIRSTKLEDSAMYFCASSRSYFSGNTIYFGEGSWLTVV.

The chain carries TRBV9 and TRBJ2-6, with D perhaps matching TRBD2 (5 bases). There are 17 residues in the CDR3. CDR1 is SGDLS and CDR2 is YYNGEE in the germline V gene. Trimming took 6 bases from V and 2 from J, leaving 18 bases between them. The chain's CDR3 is CASTRGMAGAGANVLTF. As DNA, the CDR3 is TGTGCCAGCACTCGGGGAATGGCCGGCGCTGGGGCCAACGTCCTGACTTTC.

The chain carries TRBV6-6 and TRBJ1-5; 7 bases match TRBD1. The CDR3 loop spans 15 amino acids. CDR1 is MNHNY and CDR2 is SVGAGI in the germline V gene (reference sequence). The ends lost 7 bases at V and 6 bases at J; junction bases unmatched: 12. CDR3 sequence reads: CASKQTGELGQPQHF. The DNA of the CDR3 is TGTGCCAGCAAACAAACAGGGGAACTTGGTCAGCCCCAGCATTTT.

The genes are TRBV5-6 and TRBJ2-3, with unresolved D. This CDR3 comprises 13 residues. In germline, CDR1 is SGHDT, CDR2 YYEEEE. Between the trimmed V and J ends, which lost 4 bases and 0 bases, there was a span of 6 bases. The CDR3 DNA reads TGTGCCAGCAGCGTAACTAGCACAGATACGCAGTATTTT. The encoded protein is CASSVTSTDTQYF.

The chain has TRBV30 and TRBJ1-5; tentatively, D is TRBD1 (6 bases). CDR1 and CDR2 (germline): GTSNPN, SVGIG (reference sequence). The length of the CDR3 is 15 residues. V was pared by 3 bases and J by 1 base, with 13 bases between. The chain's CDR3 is CAWRLRGQSNQPQHF. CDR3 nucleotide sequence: TGTGCCTGGAGGTTGCGGGGACAAAGCAATCAGCCCCAGCATTTT.

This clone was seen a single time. The CDR3 DNA sequence: TGTGCCAGCAGCGTGGAGGGGCTGTGGTTGGAGACCCAGTACTTC. Translated, it gives CASSVEGLWLETQYF. The chain is built from TRBV9 and TRBJ2-5; tentatively, D is TRBD2 (6 bases). Deletions cut 2 bases from V and 5 bases from J, with 16 bases between. The CDR3 totals 15 residues. Germline V lookup: CDR1 SGDLS, CDR2 YYNGEE.

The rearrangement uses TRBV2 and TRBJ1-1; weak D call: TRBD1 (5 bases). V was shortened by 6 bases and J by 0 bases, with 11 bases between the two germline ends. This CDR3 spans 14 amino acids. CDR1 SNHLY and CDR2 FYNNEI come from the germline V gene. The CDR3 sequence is CASRLTALNTEAFF. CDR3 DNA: TGTGCCAGCAGGCTGACAGCACTGAACACTGAAGCTTTCTTT.

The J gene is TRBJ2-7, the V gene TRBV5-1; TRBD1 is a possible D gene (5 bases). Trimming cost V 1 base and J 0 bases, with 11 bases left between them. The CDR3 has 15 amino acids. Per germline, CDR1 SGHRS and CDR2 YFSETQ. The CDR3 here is CASSLPDISSYEQYF. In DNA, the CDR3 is TGCGCCAGCAGCTTGCCGGACATAAGCTCCTACGAGCAGTACTTC.